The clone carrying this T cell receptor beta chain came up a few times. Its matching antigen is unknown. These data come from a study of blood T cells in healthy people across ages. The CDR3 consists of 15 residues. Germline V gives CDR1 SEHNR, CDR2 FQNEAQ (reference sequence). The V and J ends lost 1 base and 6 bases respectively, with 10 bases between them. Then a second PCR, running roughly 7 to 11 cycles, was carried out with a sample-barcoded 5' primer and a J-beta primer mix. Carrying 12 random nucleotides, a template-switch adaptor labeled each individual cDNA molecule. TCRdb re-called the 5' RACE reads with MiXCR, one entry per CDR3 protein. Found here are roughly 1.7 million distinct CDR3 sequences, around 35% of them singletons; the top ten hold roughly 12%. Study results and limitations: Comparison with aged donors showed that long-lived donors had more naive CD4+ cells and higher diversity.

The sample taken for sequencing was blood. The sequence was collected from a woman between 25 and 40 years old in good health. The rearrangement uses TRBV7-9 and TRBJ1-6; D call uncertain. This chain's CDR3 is CASSLEGLPNSPLHF. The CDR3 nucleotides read TGTGCCAGCAGCTTAGAGGGCCTTCCTAATTCACCCCTCCACTTT.